This T cell receptor beta chain was recovered during a study of T cell repertoires in ileal Crohn's disease. Some clones are missing from TCRdb's copy, which holds only in-frame ones; the method was immunoSEQ multiplex PCR. Among roughly 5,700 clones listed, about 77% were seen once. For this clone: Its target is unknown.

Study-level findings and limits: Endoscopy was done a median around 6.4 months after surgery. High-frequency clones were more common in sorted CD8 than CD4 cells.

Germline values: CDR1 SGHNT, CDR2 YYREEE (reference sequence). This CDR3 has 16 residues. Trimming removed 2 bases at V and 0 bases at J, with 13 bases between. Time point specified: neoterminal ileum biopsy at postoperative endoscopy, about 6 months after surgery. Adults with ileal or ileocolonic Crohn's disease and an indication for resection were eligible. The chain combines TRBV5-4 with TRBJ2-3, with D hard to call. This TCR was recovered from an adult with Crohn's disease. The specimen was ileal tissue. The CDR3: CASSFLTQTSTDTQYF. The CDR3, as DNA: TGTGCCAGCAGCTTCCTGACCCAAACTAGCACAGATACGCAGTATTTT.